The text below deals with one T cell receptor beta chain. The data originate from a study of CD8 T cells in Susac syndrome. It was with random hexamers that roughly 0.45 to 1 ug RNA was reverse transcribed. TCRdb used MiXCR to reprocess the immunoSEQ multiplex PCR reads, holding one entry per CDR3 protein. The data hold around 170,000 distinct CDR3 sequences, with 85% to 95% observed a single time. The CDR3 consists of 14 residues. The authors carried out high-throughput sequencing of TCR beta. They applied it to CD8+ and CD4+ T cells obtained from blood. Each Susac syndrome patient had definite or probable disease by recently defined criteria.

The chain carries TRBV12-2 and TRBJ2-5. TRBV12-2 is described as a pseudogene. Sample: CD4+ T cells from PBMCs. This TCR was recovered from a human donor with Susac syndrome. In nucleotides, the CDR3 is TGTGCAAGTCGCTTAGGGACTAGCGGAGAGACCCAGTACTTC. This encodes CASRLGTSGETQYF.